The entry that follows covers one T cell receptor (beta chain) sequence. Some clones are missing from TCRdb's copy, which holds only in-frame ones; the method was immunoSEQ multiplex PCR. This sample has tens of thousands of clones, with under 95% found just once. This entry is derived from a study of cytomegalovirus exposure and HLA in healthy donors. The receptor comes from a man younger than 40 in good health and CMV-seronegative. The specimen sequenced was PBMCs.

CDR3 residues: CASSPLQGARTEAFF. CDR3 in DNA: TGTGCCAGCAGTCCCCTCCAGGGGGCTCGGACTGAAGCTTTCTTT. This sequence joins TRBV27 and TRBJ1-1, with TRBD1 matching 8 bases. The CDR3 consists of 15 residues. CDR1 and CDR2 from the germline V gene are MNHEY and SMNVEV (reference sequence). V lost 5 bases, J lost 5 bases, and 10 bases stayed unmatched.